The source of this T cell receptor (beta chain) is a study of beta chain features in type 1 diabetes. Study-wide results and limits: Researchers cautioned that cDNA sequencing could over-represent cells with high TCR expression.

Each sorted fraction was over 95% pure. This clone was seen more than once but under ten times. Its specificity is not known. Isolated RNA was reverse transcribed in full, so expressed TCRB transcripts were sequenced. Generated by immunoSEQ multiplex PCR, the TCRdb table keeps only in-frame clones and is missing some. In the table there are around 250,000 clones, less than 15% of which are singletons. The V gene end was trimmed by 5 bases and the J gene end by 5 bases; junction bases not matched to a gene: 4. CDR3 length: 14 residues. Germline assignment: CDR1 MNHEY and CDR2 SMNVEV (reference sequence).

J is TRBJ1-5 and V is TRBV27, with 9 bases identical to TRBD1. The sequence was collected from a woman between 40 and 50 years old in good health. The specimen was naive CD4+ T cells from blood. CDR3 residues: CASSPGTGYQPQHF. CDR3 DNA sequence: TGTGCCAGCAGTCCCGGGACAGGGTATCAGCCCCAGCATTTT.